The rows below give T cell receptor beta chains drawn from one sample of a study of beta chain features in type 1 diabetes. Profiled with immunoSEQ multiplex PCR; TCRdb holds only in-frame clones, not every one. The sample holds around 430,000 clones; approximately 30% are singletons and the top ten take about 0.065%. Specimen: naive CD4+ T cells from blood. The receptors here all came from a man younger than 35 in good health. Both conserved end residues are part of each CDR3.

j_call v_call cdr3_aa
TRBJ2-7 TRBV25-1 CASRWAAEQYF
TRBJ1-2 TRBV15 CATSREGASGYTF
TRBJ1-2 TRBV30 CAWRAGEDYGYTF
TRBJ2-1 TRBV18 CASSPLAGGNHNEQFF
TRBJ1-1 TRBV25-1 CASSEPGGANTEAFF
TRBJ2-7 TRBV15 CATRPAATSTEQYF
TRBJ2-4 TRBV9 CASSVAGGEPGNIQYF
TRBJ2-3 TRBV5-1 CASRQLAGGGDTQYF
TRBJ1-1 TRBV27 CASRPGQGMNTEAFF
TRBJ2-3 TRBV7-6 CASSSRVREKGDTQYF
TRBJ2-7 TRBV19 CARPQGQGSHEQYF
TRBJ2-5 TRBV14 CASSQLDRGYQETQYF
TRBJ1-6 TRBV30 CAWSPGQGRVSPLHF
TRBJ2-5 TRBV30 CAWSVFRRYQETQYF
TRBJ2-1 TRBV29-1 CSGSLGTGGGDEQFF
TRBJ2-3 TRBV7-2 CASSPTSGRGADTQYF
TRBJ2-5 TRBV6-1 CASYKVETQYF
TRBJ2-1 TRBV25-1 CASSEYIDSGRANEQFF
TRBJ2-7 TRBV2 CASSGRLAGAYEQYF
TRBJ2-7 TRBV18 CASSITSGQTYEQYF
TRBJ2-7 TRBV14 CASSQDGTRRYEQYF
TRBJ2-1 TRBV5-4 CASGMVAGHNEQFF
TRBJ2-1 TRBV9 CASSPRGLAWGGNEQFF
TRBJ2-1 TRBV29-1 CSVKGLADPGEQFF
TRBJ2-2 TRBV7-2 CASSQTGAHNTGELFF
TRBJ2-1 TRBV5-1 CASSLGLAVYNEQFF
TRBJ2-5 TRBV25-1 CASGIAGGMKTQYF
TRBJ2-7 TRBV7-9 CASSLRGPGGFEQYF
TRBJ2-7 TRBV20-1 CSAETAYEQYF
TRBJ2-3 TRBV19 CASSITGSRPTDTQYF
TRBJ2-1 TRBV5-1 CASTMGDHSGDEQFF
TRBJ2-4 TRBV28 CASSKLGDTKNIQYF
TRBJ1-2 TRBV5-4 CASSAGQANYGYTF
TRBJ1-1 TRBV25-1 CASSPWDTEAFF
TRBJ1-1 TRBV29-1 CSVSRTVMNTEAFF
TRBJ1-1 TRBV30 CAWSRVTRGTEAFF
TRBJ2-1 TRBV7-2 CASSQMGNEQFF
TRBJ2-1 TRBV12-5 CASGVAPLRDRVNEQFF
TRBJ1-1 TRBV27 CASSSGQVMNTEAFF
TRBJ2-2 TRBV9 CASSADRADTGELFF
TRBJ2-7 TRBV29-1 CSVEDTSYEQYF
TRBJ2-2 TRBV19 CASSTSGRIGHGELFF
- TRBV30 CAWTREGYEQYF
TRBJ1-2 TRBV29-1 CSARGYGYGYTF
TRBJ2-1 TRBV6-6 CASSPANEQFF
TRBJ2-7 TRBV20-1 CSARKSYEQYF
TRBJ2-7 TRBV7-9 CASSPRTGGDEQYF
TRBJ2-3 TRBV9 CASSVGGTDTQYF
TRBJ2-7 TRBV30 CAWSVLGGRSYEQYF
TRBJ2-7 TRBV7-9 CASSLDGQGTKQYF